What follows is one TCR beta chain and its context. TCR beta chains were sequenced at survey level with immunoSEQ. Sequenced by immunoSEQ multiplex PCR; TCRdb stores in-frame clones only, minus some. The table lists tens of thousands of clones, more than 80% of them singletons, with approximately 11% in the top ten. Germline V gene data show CDR1 as LNHDA and CDR2 as SQIVND (reference sequence). This CDR3 has 14 amino acids. V shed 7 bases and J 8 bases; nucleotides not matched to a gene: 7. This clonotype was obtained from a man aged 40-49 years with rheumatoid arthritis. The gene calls are TRBV19 and TRBJ1-4; 10 bases match TRBD1. Sequencing input: PBMCs. The CDR3 nucleotides read TGTGCCAGTATGATGACAGGGGGCGACGAAAAACTGTTTTTT. Its translation: CASMMTGGDEKLFF.